A selection of T cell receptor beta chains follows, all from one sample in a study of blood T cell repertoires in COVID-19. Measured with immunoSEQ multiplex PCR; TCRdb has only the in-frame clones, and not every one. The repertoire holds roughly 45,000 clones, with 85% to 90% as singletons. The sequencing input was peripheral blood. These receptors all come from a woman of 80 years or more with COVID-19, enrolled during active disease. CDR3s include the opening cysteine and the closing phenylalanine or tryptophan. The order of the fields is CDR3 protein, CDR3 DNA, V gene, clone size, D gene, J gene. The D gene is left open where the match is weak. Some rows have no size entry. The others give once, few or many, or a class for an expanded clone.

CDR3: CASSLRQYLGTEAFF
DNA: TGTGCCAGTAGCCTTCGACAGTACTTGGGCACTGAAGCTTTCTTT
V: TRBV19
size: NA
D: NA
J: TRBJ1-1

CDR3: CASSLAGRFGNGYTF
DNA: TGTGCCAGCAGCTTGGCGGGGAGGTTTGGTAATGGCTACACCTTC
V: TRBV5-4
size: NA
D: NA
J: TRBJ1-2

CDR3: CASSRQDGRETQYF
DNA: TGTGCCAGCAGCCGACAGGATGGGAGAGAGACCCAGTACTTC
V: TRBV6-5
size: NA
D: NA
J: TRBJ2-5

CDR3: CASKRKGEVDTQYF
DNA: TGTGCCAGCAAACGGAAAGGCGAGGTAGATACGCAGTATTTT
V: TRBV6-5
size: NA
D: NA
J: TRBJ2-3

CDR3: CASSRQGGEAFF
DNA: TGCGCCAGCAGCAGACAGGGTGGTGAAGCTTTCTTT
V: TRBV5-1
size: NA
D: TRBD1
J: TRBJ1-1

CDR3: CASRAPGGSRTEAFF
DNA: TGTGCCAGCAGGGCGCCAGGGGGCTCACGCACTGAAGCTTTCTTT
V: TRBV28
size: few
D: TRBD1
J: TRBJ1-1

CDR3: CASSLDFRAIGNTIYF
DNA: TGCGCCAGCAGCTTGGATTTCAGGGCCATAGGAAACACCATATATTTT
V: TRBV5-1
size: few
D: NA
J: TRBJ1-3

CDR3: CASSQAPGPWDTQYF
DNA: TGTGCCAGCAGCCAAGCCCCAGGGCCCTGGGATACGCAGTATTTT
V: TRBV3-1/TRBV3-2
size: NA
D: NA
J: TRBJ2-3

CDR3: CASTSGSSGETQYF
DNA: TGTGCCAGCACTAGCGGGAGTAGCGGTGAGACCCAGTACTTC
V: TRBV6-5
size: NA
D: TRBD2
J: TRBJ2-5

CDR3: CAASPFGRQSLNTEAFF
DNA: TGTGCCGCCAGCCCTTTTGGTCGACAGTCTCTGAACACTGAAGCTTTCTTT
V: TRBV27
size: NA
D: NA
J: TRBJ1-1

CDR3: CASSPPGHLNQPQHF
DNA: TGTGCCAGCTCACCACCGGGACACCTCAATCAGCCCCAGCATTTT
V: TRBV18
size: NA
D: NA
J: TRBJ1-5

CDR3: CASSPPTSGLYEQYF
DNA: TGTGCCAGCTCACCACCGACTAGCGGCCTCTACGAGCAGTACTTC
V: TRBV18
size: NA
D: TRBD2
J: TRBJ2-7

CDR3: CASSHFGGTKNIQYF
DNA: TGTGCCAGCAGCCATTTCGGGGGGACCAAAAACATTCAGTACTTC
V: TRBV3-1/TRBV3-2
size: NA
D: TRBD2
J: TRBJ2-4

CDR3: CASSTGGSGVTQHF
DNA: TGTGCCAGCTCGACGGGGGGGTCCGGGGTGACCCAGCATTTT
V: TRBV18
size: NA
D: NA
J: TRBJ1-5

CDR3: CAISEGQGAGNQPQHF
DNA: TGTGCCATCAGTGAGGGGCAGGGGGCCGGCAATCAGCCCCAGCATTTT
V: TRBV10-3
size: NA
D: TRBD1
J: TRBJ1-5

CDR3: CASSLEQTARRETQYF
DNA: TGTGCCAGCAGCTTAGAGCAGACAGCCCGGCGGGAGACCCAGTACTTC
V: TRBV7-2
size: NA
D: NA
J: TRBJ2-5

CDR3: CASSITRNGYTF
DNA: TGTGCCAGTAGTATCACCAGGAATGGCTACACCTTC
V: TRBV19
size: NA
D: NA
J: TRBJ1-2

CDR3: CASSPNRRQSNQPQHF
DNA: TGCGCCAGCAGCCCCAATCGGAGACAGTCGAATCAGCCCCAGCATTTT
V: TRBV4-1
size: NA
D: NA
J: TRBJ1-5

CDR3: CASSSRQGGGANVLTF
DNA: TGTGCCAGTAGTTCTCGACAGGGCGGTGGGGCCAACGTCCTGACTTTC
V: TRBV19
size: NA
D: TRBD1
J: TRBJ2-6

CDR3: CASSGDLAGTYEQYF
DNA: TGTGCCAGCAGCGGAGACCTAGCGGGGACCTACGAGCAGTACTTC
V: TRBV2
size: NA
D: TRBD2
J: TRBJ2-7

CDR3: CASTLAGGGSSYEQYF
DNA: TGCGCCAGCACACTAGCGGGGGGTGGAAGCTCCTACGAGCAGTACTTC
V: TRBV10-2
size: NA
D: TRBD2
J: TRBJ2-7

CDR3: CASSRYQAGVSSYEQYF
DNA: TGCGCCAGCAGCCGTTATCAAGCGGGGGTTAGCTCCTACGAGCAGTACTTC
V: TRBV5-1
size: NA
D: TRBD2
J: TRBJ2-7

CDR3: CATQRYEQYF
DNA: TGTGCCACCCAGCGGTACGAGCAGTACTTC
V: TRBV28
size: once
D: NA
J: TRBJ2-7

CDR3: CASSSGTGISNQPQHF
DNA: TGTGCCAGCAGCTCGGGGACAGGGATTAGCAATCAGCCCCAGCATTTT
V: TRBV5-8
size: NA
D: TRBD1
J: TRBJ1-5

CDR3: CASSETSGAGDTQYF
DNA: TGTGCCAGCAGCGAAACTAGCGGGGCAGGAGATACGCAGTATTTT
V: TRBV5-4
size: once
D: TRBD2
J: TRBJ2-3

CDR3: CASSASQTGLALDTQYF
DNA: TGTGCCAGCAGCGCTTCCCAAACGGGACTAGCCCTAGATACGCAGTATTTT
V: TRBV9
size: NA
D: TRBD2
J: TRBJ2-3

CDR3: CASSDSRAGTEAFF
DNA: TGCGCCAGCAGTGATTCCAGGGCCGGCACTGAAGCTTTCTTT
V: TRBV10-1
size: few
D: NA
J: TRBJ1-1

CDR3: CASSREGLANNEQFF
DNA: TGTGCCAGCAGCCGGGAAGGACTAGCGAACAATGAGCAGTTCTTC
V: TRBV11-2
size: NA
D: TRBD2
J: TRBJ2-1

CDR3: CASSLGQASYEQYF
DNA: TGCGCCAGCAGCTTAGGACAGGCTTCCTACGAGCAGTACTTC
V: TRBV5-1
size: NA
D: TRBD1
J: TRBJ2-7

CDR3: CASTLTGQINSPLHF
DNA: TGTGCCAGCACGCTCACGGGACAGATTAATTCACCCCTCCACTTT
V: TRBV6-5
size: NA
D: TRBD1
J: TRBJ1-6

CDR3: CATSRASSTGNYGYTF
DNA: TGTGCCACCAGCAGAGCCTCCTCGACGGGGAACTATGGCTACACCTTC
V: TRBV15
size: NA
D: NA
J: TRBJ1-2

CDR3: CASGLRGAGSEKLFF
DNA: TGTGCCAGCGGCCTCCGCGGGGCAGGGAGTGAAAAACTGTTTTTT
V: TRBV2
size: NA
D: NA
J: TRBJ1-4

CDR3: CSVTPGQGTNQPQHF
DNA: TGCAGCGTGACTCCGGGACAGGGCACCAATCAGCCCCAGCATTTT
V: TRBV29-1
size: NA
D: TRBD1
J: TRBJ1-5

CDR3: CASSSQDRAYNEQFF
DNA: TGCGCCAGCAGCTCTCAGGACAGGGCCTACAATGAGCAGTTCTTC
V: TRBV5-1
size: once
D: TRBD1
J: TRBJ2-1

CDR3: CASSGLGLVETSTQYF
DNA: TGTGCCAGCAGCGGCCTGGGACTAGTGGAGACTTCTACGCAGTATTTT
V: TRBV7-3
size: NA
D: TRBD2
J: TRBJ2-3

CDR3: CASSPLGRARTGELFF
DNA: TGTGCCAGCAGCCCTCTGGGGAGGGCCCGTACCGGGGAGCTGTTTTTT
V: TRBV14
size: NA
D: TRBD2
J: TRBJ2-2

CDR3: CASSVTGTGETEAFF
DNA: TGTGCCAGCAGTGTTACCGGGACAGGGGAAACTGAAGCTTTCTTT
V: TRBV2
size: NA
D: TRBD1
J: TRBJ1-1

CDR3: CASSIDPPGQGIYEQYF
DNA: TGTGCCAGTAGTATAGACCCTCCGGGACAGGGAATCTACGAGCAGTACTTC
V: TRBV19
size: NA
D: TRBD1
J: TRBJ2-7

CDR3: CATSDPSGRSYNEQFF
DNA: TGTGCCACCAGTGACCCTAGCGGGAGGTCCTACAATGAGCAGTTCTTC
V: TRBV24-1
size: NA
D: TRBD2
J: TRBJ2-1

CDR3: CASSLQIRDTQYF
DNA: TGTGCCAGCAGCCTACAAATTCGCGATACGCAGTATTTT
V: TRBV3-1/TRBV3-2
size: NA
D: NA
J: TRBJ2-3